This T cell receptor beta chain was observed in a study of resident and recirculating memory T cells in vitiligo. The protocol was immunoSEQ multiplex PCR, while the TCRdb copy is restricted to in-frame clones and leaves out a portion. The sample contains approximately 69,000 clones, approximately 89% of which appear only once. Germline values: CDR1 SEHNR, CDR2 FQNEAQ (reference sequence). The CDR3 consists of 11 residues. J was trimmed by 13 bases and V by 10 bases; bases with no gene match: 10. The receptor's source is a male donor with vitiligo. The sequencing sample was made of blood. V is TRBV7-9 and J is TRBJ2-3, with 8 bases aligning to TRBD2. The CDR3 here is CAIAGTRDEYF. In DNA, the CDR3 is TGTGCCATAGCCGGGACTAGAGATGAGTATTTT.